The present T cell receptor (beta chain) was sequenced within a study of CD8 T cells in ankylosing spondylitis. Study-level results: Some of the motif variants had earlier been found in reactive arthritis patients' fluid and blood.

CDR3 size: 14 residues. Trimming stripped 4 bases from V and 1 base from J, with 9 bases between. Germline V gene data show CDR1 as LGHNA and CDR2 as YNFKEQ. This clonotype was seen at least ten times. Antigen specificity is unknown. TCRdb recomputed calls from the 5' RACE reads with MiXCR, one row per CDR3 protein. Seen here are roughly 140,000 distinct CDR3 sequences, approximately 44% observed once, and the top ten hold over 12%. The chain recombines TRBV4-2 with TRBJ2-3; D is unresolved. The TCR originated in a male donor with ankylosing spondylitis. Sequenced: synovial fluid, either unsorted or a sorted T cell fraction (not recorded which). Written as DNA, the CDR3 is TGTGCCAGCAGCCCGGGCGAACGCACAGATACGCAGTATTTT. This translates into CASSPGERTDTQYF.